This T cell receptor (beta chain) is drawn from a study of blood T cells in healthy people across ages. Study-wide findings and caveats: Fewer expanded clones and more diversity marked long-lived versus aged donors.

Through a sample-barcoded 5' primer and a J-beta primer mix, a second PCR was run for roughly 6 to 12 cycles. TCRdb reprocessed the 5' RACE reads via MiXCR and lists one record per CDR3 protein. In the table there are some 760,000 distinct CDR3 sequences, around 25% of which are singletons. CDR3 length: 15 amino acids. CDR1 and CDR2 (germline): SGHDN, FVKESK. As to this clonotype: The antigen is unknown.

Total RNA, at least 6 micrograms per sample, was extracted from PBMCs. These data were likewise used in another study, on T cells of mothers and their children. That source notes: Five to seven children and their three healthy Caucasian mothers were the donors.

This chain joins TRBV14 and TRBJ2-5, with D possibly TRBD2 on 5 matching bases. The J call is uncertain, as TRBJ2-1 better fits the DNA end. Input material: blood. This sequence was found in a boy younger than 18 in good health. CDR3 in amino acids: CASSQFTGIYNEQFF. The DNA of the CDR3 is TGTGCCAGCAGCCAATTCACCGGGATCTACAATGAGCAGTTCTTC.